These 25 T cell receptor beta chains originate from one sample sequenced in a study of spatial heterogeneity in lung cancer. TCRdb reanalysed the 5' RACE reads using MiXCR and keeps one entry per CDR3 protein. The table records about 48,000 distinct CDR3 sequences, about 5.8% of them present only once. Time point specified: sample taken at primary tumor resection. Frozen PBMC, nontumor lung or tumor provided whole RNA, which was sequenced unsorted. Sequenced material: PBMCs, taken at surgery. The receptors shown here come from a male donor with early-stage non-small cell lung cancer.

The chain combines TRBV20-1 with TRBJ1-1; D remains unclear. The CDR3 runs 13 residues. CDR1 and CDR2 (germline): DFQATT, SNEGSKA (reference sequence). V lost 2 bases, J lost 0 bases, and 7 bases lay in between. The CDR3 loop is CSARYTVNTEAFF. The CDR3 region has the DNA TGCAGTGCTAGATATACAGTGAACACTGAAGCTTTCTTT.

The table lists this clonotype with many counts. This rearrangement joins TRBV27 to TRBJ2-7; 12 nucleotides agree with TRBD1. Per germline, CDR1 MNHEY and CDR2 SMNVEV (reference sequence). The CDR3 sequence is 15 residues long. V lost 7 bases to trimming and J lost 4 bases; unmatched junction nucleotides: 8. CDR3 in DNA: TGTGCCAGCAAATCCGGGACAGGGGGCATTTACGAGCAGTACTTC. This translates into CASKSGTGGIYEQYF.

This clonotype was detected ten times or more. V and J are TRBV12-3 or TRBV12-4 and TRBJ2-3; 7 bases line up with TRBD1. Unmatched junction bases numbered 1, after V lost 6 bases and J lost 1 base. CDR3 length: 13 amino acids. The CDR3 DNA sequence: TGTGCCAGCAGAACAGGGGGCACAGATACGCAGTATTTT. Amino acids: CASRTGGTDTQYF.

This chain connects TRBV7-2 to TRBJ2-5; 8 positions match TRBD2. V dropped 5 bases and J dropped 5; count of bases not matched to a gene: 4. In germline, CDR1 is SGHTA, CDR2 FQGNSA. This CDR3 has 13 residues. The CDR3 region is CASSRAGDETQYF. As DNA, the CDR3 is TGTGCCAGCAGCCGAGCGGGAGACGAGACCCAGTACTTC.

At least ten counts were recorded for this clonotype. This chain links TRBV20-1 with TRBJ2-5; no firm D call. This CDR3 has 13 amino acids. Germline CDR1 and CDR2: DFQATT and SNEGSKA (reference sequence). The ends were cut back, 2 bases at V and 2 bases at J, with 9 bases in the middle. CDR3 coding DNA: TGCAGTGCTAGAAGTTATTTGCAAGAGACCCAGTACTTC. It specifies CSARSYLQETQYF.

This chain uses TRBV28 with TRBJ1-1; D not resolved. The CDR3 is 15 amino acids. In germline, CDR1 is MDHEN, CDR2 SYDVKM. Trimming stripped 4 bases from V and 3 bases from J, with 15 bases between. The DNA for the CDR3 is TGTGCCAGCAGTTCCTCATTCCAAACCTACACTGAAGCTTTCTTT. Translation gives CASSSSFQTYTEAFF.

J is TRBJ2-5 and V is TRBV5-1, with TRBD1 as a possible D gene (6 bases). The CDR3 contains 15 residues. Looked up from germline, CDR1 is SGHRS and CDR2 is YFSETQ. V was shortened by 6 bases and J by 5 bases, with 20 bases between the two germline ends. CDR3 in amino acids: CASNYGTGLRETQYF. In nucleotides, the CDR3 is TGCGCCAGCAACTATGGCACAGGGCTAAGGGAGACCCAGTACTTC.

Many counts were recorded for this clonotype. V usage is TRBV15 and J usage is TRBJ2-5, with D possibly TRBD1 on 6 matching bases. The V and J ends lost 4 bases and 1 base respectively, with 16 bases between them. Germline CDR1 is LNHNV and CDR2 is YYDKDF (reference sequence). This CDR3 has 16 amino acids. The CDR3 protein is CATSTAATGRQETQYF. The CDR3 nucleotides are TGTGCCACCAGCACCGCCGCAACAGGGCGCCAAGAGACCCAGTACTTC.

This clonotype was counted at least ten times. CDR3 coding DNA: TGCGCCAGCAGCTATTCTAGCGGGAGTAGGAGCGATACGCAGTATTTT. Translated: CASSYSSGSRSDTQYF. J is TRBJ2-3 and V is TRBV4-3, with 10 bases matching TRBD2. Germline V gene sequence: CDR1 LGHNA, CDR2 YSLEER. J gave up 6 bases and V 5 bases, and 11 bases lay outside the gene matches. The CDR3 loop spans 16 amino acids.

This clonotype was counted at least ten times. The chain recombines TRBV11-2 with TRBJ2-1, with TRBD2 identical over 8 bases. This CDR3 region has 15 residues. Germline V gene sequence: CDR1 SGHAT, CDR2 FQNNGV. Trimming at V came to 5 bases and at J to 7 bases, leaving 10 bases not matched to a gene. DNA for the CDR3: TGTGCCAGCAGCCGACCACCGGGACTAGTTAATGAGCAGTTCTTC. Its protein product is CASSRPPGLVNEQFF.

The chain employs TRBV20-1 and TRBJ2-7; D unclear. Trimming left V 2 bases short and J 7 bases short, with 18 bases between. The CDR3 sequence is 14 residues long. Germline V gene sequence: CDR1 DFQATT, CDR2 SNEGSKA (reference sequence). The CDR3 sequence: CSARPNEGFGEQYF. CDR3 bases: TGCAGTGCTAGACCAAACGAAGGCTTTGGGGAGCAGTACTTC.

V usage is TRBV4-2 and J usage is TRBJ2-5; D unresolved. Trimming took 0 bases from V and 3 from J, leaving 8 bases between them. Germline CDR1 and CDR2: LGHNA and YNFKEQ. This CDR3 spans 14 amino acids. The CDR3 protein is CASSQELLEETQYF. As DNA, the CDR3 is TGTGCCAGCAGCCAAGAACTATTAGAAGAGACCCAGTACTTC.

The chain is built from TRBV18 and TRBJ2-3; 12 bases map to TRBD1. This CDR3 has 15 residues. J was trimmed by 7 bases and V by 2 bases; bases with no gene match: 4. CDR1 KGHSH and CDR2 LQKENI come from the germline V gene. The CDR3 reads CASSPGTGGTNTQYF. In DNA form, the CDR3 reads TGTGCCAGCTCACCAGGGACAGGGGGCACGAATACGCAGTATTTT.

At least ten counts were recorded for this clonotype. CDR3 sequence: CASQLGAGGLNTEAFF. The CDR3, as DNA: TGTGCCTCCCAGCTGGGGGCTGGGGGTCTTAACACTGAAGCTTTCTTT. The rearrangement uses TRBV10-3 and TRBJ1-1, with a weak D call TRBD1 (6 bases). The ends were cut back, 11 bases at V and 2 bases at J, with 24 bases in the middle. Germline V CDR1 and CDR2: ENHRY, SYGVKD. The CDR3 loop spans 16 amino acids.

This clonotype was detected ten times or more. V gene TRBV7-2 combines with J gene TRBJ1-3, with D hard to call. Per germline, CDR1 SGHTA and CDR2 FQGNSA. Trimming shortened V by 5 bases and J by 0 bases, and 11 bases separated the two germline ends. CDR3 size: 15 residues. DNA for the CDR3: TGTGCCAGCAGCCCAGGAGGCCTCTCTGGAAACACCATATATTTT. Protein product: CASSPGGLSGNTIYF.

This clonotype was observed many times. V is TRBV4-3 and J is TRBJ1-2; the D gene is possibly TRBD1 (5 bases). V lost 4 bases to trimming and J lost 6 bases, with 18 bases between them. Germline CDR1 is LGHNA and CDR2 is YSLEER. CDR3 length: 15 amino acids. DNA for the CDR3: TGCGCCAGCAGCCCAGAGGCGAGGGGAAGGGATGGCTACACCTTC. It codes for CASSPEARGRDGYTF.

This clonotype was observed at least ten times. The V gene is TRBV5-1, the J gene TRBJ2-7, with TRBD2 matching 7 bases. V dropped 6 bases and J dropped 0; count of bases not matched to a gene: 9. This CDR3 spans 15 amino acids. Germline V gene data show CDR1 as SGHRS and CDR2 as YFSETQ. The CDR3 sequence is CASTLSAGSSYEQYF. The CDR3 bases are TGCGCCAGCACCTTATCAGCGGGGAGCTCCTACGAGCAGTACTTC.

This clonotype was seen many times. The chain combines TRBV25-1 with TRBJ2-2; D perhaps matches TRBD1 (6 bases). CDR3 length equals 15 residues. Germline V lookup: CDR1 MGHDK, CDR2 SYGVNS. V shed 6 bases and J shed 2 bases, with 13 bases lying between them. The CDR3 protein is CASRASGTNTGELFF. CDR3 DNA sequence: TGTGCCAGCAGAGCCTCCGGGACAAACACCGGGGAGCTGTTTTTT.

The CDR3 region has the DNA TGCGCCAGCAGCCTGGGACGAGGAAACACTGAAGCTTTCTTT. Amino acids: CASSLGRGNTEAFF. The rearrangement uses TRBV4-3 and TRBJ1-1, with D maybe TRBD1 (5 bases). Trimming took 4 bases from V and 2 from J, leaving 11 bases between them. The CDR3 consists of 14 residues. Per germline, CDR1 LGHNA and CDR2 YSLEER.

This chain joins TRBV7-9 and TRBJ2-1; 14 nucleotides align to TRBD2. Trimming removed 5 bases from V and 7 bases from J; junction bases left unmatched: 7. CDR3 size: 16 residues. Germline CDR1 and CDR2: SEHNR and FQNEAQ (reference sequence). The CDR3 DNA sequence: TGTGCCAGCAGCGGGACTAGCGGGAGTTCGGGGAATGAGCAGTTCTTC. It codes for CASSGTSGSSGNEQFF.

The chain links TRBV20-1 to TRBJ2-5; 14 bases map to TRBD2. V was clipped by 1 base and J by 1 base; unmatched bases: 2. Per the germline V gene, CDR1 is DFQATT and CDR2 is SNEGSKA (reference sequence). The CDR3 has 16 amino acids. The CDR3 protein is CSARGLAGGAQETQYF. The CDR3 region has the DNA TGCAGTGCTAGAGGACTAGCGGGAGGGGCCCAAGAGACCCAGTACTTC.

This clonotype was found many times. The chain combines TRBV18 with TRBJ2-7; perhaps TRBD1 as D (6 bases). The germline V gene has CDR1 KGHSH and CDR2 LQKENI. CDR3 length equals 16 residues. Trimming removed 2 bases from V and 5 bases from J, with 19 bases in between. CDR3 DNA sequence: TGTGCCAGCTCACCAGATCTGGGGGCTAGTAGGAACGAGCAGTACTTC. Its protein product is CASSPDLGASRNEQYF.

This clonotype was counted ten times or more. The chain couples TRBV27 to TRBJ2-1; the match to TRBD2 covers 16 bases. Germline loops: CDR1 MNHEY, CDR2 SMNVEV (reference sequence). With 5 bases clipped from V and 2 bases from J, the junction kept 6 bases outside the gene matches. The CDR3 length is 18 residues. CDR3 DNA: TGTGCCAGCAGTGCGGGACTAGCGGGAGGGAAACCCTACAATGAGCAGTTCTTC. It translates to CASSAGLAGGKPYNEQFF.

This clonotype was counted many times. J is TRBJ2-5 and V is TRBV6-6, with D unresolved. V dropped 2 bases and J dropped 5 bases, with 12 bases sitting between them. Germline CDR1 MNHNY, CDR2 SVGAGI (reference sequence). This CDR3 is 14 amino acids long. CDR3 loop: CASSYPGRQETQYF. The CDR3 nucleotides read TGTGCCAGCAGTTACCCCGGACGCCAGGAGACCCAGTACTTC.

This clonotype was recorded at least ten times. J is TRBJ2-3 and V is TRBV7-9; D unresolved. The CDR3 spans 14 residues. Germline-derived CDR1 and CDR2 are SEHNR and FQNEAQ (reference sequence). The V and J ends lost 3 bases and 0 bases respectively, with 7 bases between them. The CDR3 nucleotides are TGTGCCAGCAGCTTTCGGATTAGCACAGATACGCAGTATTTT. It is translated as CASSFRISTDTQYF.